The 9 T cell receptor beta chains below come from one sample, sequenced in a study of shared clonotypes between healthy human individuals. CD45RO negativity and positive selection for CCR7 defined naive CD8 cells, a population that excluded terminally differentiated effector memory CD45RA+ cells. This table comes from immunoSEQ multiplex PCR, and its TCRdb copy is limited to in-frame clones, with some not included. The sample contains about 2 million clones, approximately 95% of which appear only once. Sequenced material: naive CD8+ T cells sorted from blood. The receptors originated from a man between 18 and 29 years old in good health.

This clone was observed a single time. Other DNA variants within this sample encode the same CDR3. The chain is built from TRBV13 and TRBJ2-2, with D perhaps TRBD2 (6 bases). The CDR3 runs to 15 residues. Germline CDR1 and CDR2: PRHDT and FYEKMQ (reference sequence). Trimming removed 1 base at V and 0 bases at J, with 6 bases between. In DNA form, the CDR3 reads TGTGCCAGCAGCTTAGCGGGAGCGAACACCGGGGAGCTGTTTTTT. Protein: CASSLAGANTGELFF.

The V gene is TRBV12-5, the J gene TRBJ2-7; D call uncertain. The CDR3 consists of 14 residues. The V and J ends lost 1 base and 2 bases respectively, with 9 bases between them. CDR1 is LGHNT, CDR2 FRNRAP, per germline. The CDR3 sequence: CASGLGSATYEQYF. In DNA, the CDR3 is TGTGCTAGTGGTTTGGGCTCAGCAACCTACGAGCAGTACTTC.

Written as DNA, the CDR3 is TGTGCCAGCAGCTCGAACAGGGTAAATTGGATGGATGGCTACACCTTC. Translating it yields CASSSNRVNWMDGYTF. J is TRBJ1-2 and V is TRBV5-6; D possibly corresponds to TRBD1 (6 bases). CDR3 length equals 16 residues. V was cut by 3 bases and J by 6 bases, with 21 bases left in between. The germline V gene has CDR1 SGHDT and CDR2 YYEEEE.

This chain joins TRBV4-1 and TRBJ2-7, with 8 bases identical to TRBD2. This CDR3 has 14 amino acids. Germline V gives CDR1 MGHRA, CDR2 YSYEKL. V was clipped by 1 base and J by 3 bases; unmatched bases: 2. CDR3 region: CASSQVGLVYEQYF. The DNA for the CDR3 is TGCGCCAGCAGCCAAGTGGGACTAGTCTACGAGCAGTACTTC.

As to this clone: No DNA is shown, since the ends of the CDR3 on it are uncertain; the CDR3 is the one TCRdb lists. J is TRBJ1-1 and V is TRBV29-1; no check of the table's D call, TRBD1, against the DNA was made. CDR1 is SQVTM, CDR2 ANQGSEA, per germline. From its first to its last residue, the CDR3 has 11 amino acids. The CDR3 reads CSVGQGAVSFF.

The V call is TRBV7-6, the J call TRBJ2-1, with TRBD2 matching 11 bases. After removal of 5 bases from V and 2 bases from J, the junction contained 11 bases not matched to a gene. The CDR3 has 18 residues. In germline, CDR1 is SGHVS, CDR2 FNYEAQ. Here the CDR3 DNA reads TGTGCCAGCAGCCAGGAGATAGCGGGAGGGCCAGCCTACAATGAGCAGTTCTTC. Translating gives CASSQEIAGGPAYNEQFF.

The chain uses TRBV5-4 and TRBJ2-7; D call uncertain. Trimming removed 0 bases at V and 0 bases at J, with 10 bases between. This CDR3 comprises 15 residues. Germline lookup yields CDR1 SGHNT and CDR2 YYREEE (reference sequence). The CDR3 reads CASSLVVGFSYEQYF. As DNA, the CDR3 is TGTGCCAGCAGCTTGGTAGTGGGTTTCTCCTACGAGCAGTACTTC.

This chain uses TRBV5-6 with TRBJ2-5; 9 nucleotides agree with TRBD1. This CDR3 region has 16 residues. V lost 4 bases to trimming and J lost 5 bases; unmatched junction nucleotides: 12. Germline values: CDR1 SGHDT, CDR2 YYEEEE. The CDR3 here is CASSAAHRGLGETQYF. CDR3 in DNA: TGTGCCAGCAGCGCCGCCCACAGGGGGCTGGGGGAGACCCAGTACTTC.

The J gene is TRBJ1-5, the V gene TRBV5-4; tentatively, D is TRBD1 (5 bases). The CDR3 has 13 residues. Trimming left V 4 bases short and J 4 bases short, with 9 bases between. CDR1 and CDR2 from the germline V gene are SGHNT and YYREEE (reference sequence). CDR3 nucleotide sequence: TGTGCCAGCAGCCGGGACGGGAATCAGCCCCAGCATTTT. As protein: CASSRDGNQPQHF.